This is a list of T cell receptor beta chains from one sample in a study of molecular identifiers for immune sequencing clone quantification. TCRdb re-derived calls from the PCR reads in MiXCR, one entry per CDR3 protein. The table includes some 580,000 distinct CDR3 sequences, less than 30% detected once. The sample consisted of naive CD8+ T cells from blood, with Jurkat cell RNA spiked in. Receptor source: a human donor in good health. Some libraries in this study had Jurkat cell RNA spiked in. The CDR3 runs from the conserved cysteine through the conserved F or W. The order of the fields is V gene, clone size, D gene, J gene, CDR3 DNA, CDR3 protein. A D gene is named only where the DNA matches it firmly. Not all rows give a size; the values are once, few, many and, for expanded clones, a class.

V gene: TRBV9; clone size: many; D gene: -; J gene: TRBJ2-5; CDR3 DNA: TGTGCCAGCAGCGCCAAGTATCAAGAGACCCAGTACTTC; CDR3 protein: CASSAKYQETQYF
V gene: TRBV4-1; clone size: few; D gene: -; J gene: TRBJ2-7; CDR3 DNA: TGCGCCAGCAGCCAAGACGAGGGAAACGAGCAGTACTTC; CDR3 protein: CASSQDEGNEQYF
V gene: TRBV12-3/TRBV12-4; clone size: few; D gene: TRBD2; J gene: TRBJ2-6; CDR3 DNA: TGTGCCAGCCGAGGGTTTGGGGAGGGAAACCAGGTGGCCAACGTCCTGACTTTC; CDR3 protein: CASRGFGEGNQVANVLTF
V gene: TRBV28; clone size: many; D gene: -; J gene: TRBJ1-1; CDR3 DNA: TGTGCCAGCAGTTTAAGACAATCGAACACTGAAGCTTTCTTT; CDR3 protein: CASSLRQSNTEAFF
V gene: TRBV7-9; clone size: few; D gene: -; J gene: TRBJ2-7; CDR3 DNA: TGTGCCAGCAGCCCTAGGACCGAGAACCACTACGAGCAGTACTTC; CDR3 protein: CASSPRTENHYEQYF
V gene: TRBV19; clone size: -; D gene: -; J gene: TRBJ1-2; CDR3 DNA: TGTGCCAGTAGTATAAGCAGGGGCGGCGGCTATGGCTACACCTTC; CDR3 protein: CASSISRGGGYGYTF
V gene: TRBV30; clone size: many; D gene: -; J gene: TRBJ2-1; CDR3 DNA: TGTGCCTGGAGTCCAGACTCATACAATGAGCAGTTCTTC; CDR3 protein: CAWSPDSYNEQFF
V gene: TRBV4-2; clone size: few; D gene: -; J gene: TRBJ2-2; CDR3 DNA: TGTGCCAGCAGCCAAATAGGGGGGCGTTTGAACACCGGGGAGCTGTTTTTT; CDR3 protein: CASSQIGGRLNTGELFF
V gene: TRBV3-1; clone size: few; D gene: TRBD1; J gene: TRBJ1-1; CDR3 DNA: TGTGCCAGCAGCCAAGATCTTAACAGGGGTGAAGCTTTCTTT; CDR3 protein: CASSQDLNRGEAFF
V gene: TRBV5-6; clone size: many; D gene: -; J gene: TRBJ1-2; CDR3 DNA: TGTGCCAGCAGCTCCCGAGGCGCGGGAAACATCAACTATGGCTACACCTTC; CDR3 protein: CASSSRGAGNINYGYTF
V gene: TRBV28; clone size: -; D gene: -; J gene: TRBJ2-2; CDR3 DNA: TGTGCCAGCAGTCCAAGGGCAGGCAACACCGGGGAGCTGTTTTTT; CDR3 protein: CASSPRAGNTGELFF
V gene: TRBV2; clone size: many; D gene: -; J gene: TRBJ1-1; CDR3 DNA: TGTGCCAGCAGTGATACCGGGACACAGAACACTGAAGCTTTCTTT; CDR3 protein: CASSDTGTQNTEAFF
V gene: TRBV24-1; clone size: -; D gene: -; J gene: TRBJ2-7; CDR3 DNA: TGTGCCGCGGGGACTTACTACGAGCAGTACTTC; CDR3 protein: CAAGTYYEQYF
V gene: TRBV7-9; clone size: many; D gene: -; J gene: TRBJ2-7; CDR3 DNA: TGTGCCAGCAGCCCCGCAAGCTACGAGCAGTACTTC; CDR3 protein: CASSPASYEQYF
V gene: TRBV7-6; clone size: many; D gene: TRBD1; J gene: TRBJ2-4; CDR3 DNA: TGTGCCAGCAGCACCGGGACAGGGTCGGGCATTCAGTACTTC; CDR3 protein: CASSTGTGSGIQYF
V gene: TRBV12-3/TRBV12-4; clone size: many; D gene: -; J gene: TRBJ2-3; CDR3 DNA: TGTGCCAGCAGTTTAGTAGCGCCGGGGGTAGATACGCAGTATTTT; CDR3 protein: CASSLVAPGVDTQYF
V gene: TRBV3-1; clone size: many; D gene: -; J gene: TRBJ2-3; CDR3 DNA: TGTGCCAGCAGACACCGCCAGGGGCCCACAGATACGCAGTATTTT; CDR3 protein: CASRHRQGPTDTQYF
V gene: TRBV20-1; clone size: -; D gene: TRBD2; J gene: TRBJ2-1; CDR3 DNA: TGCAGTGCTAGAGATCCCGGGACTAGCTCCTACAATGAGCAGTTCTTC; CDR3 protein: CSARDPGTSSYNEQFF
V gene: TRBV24-1; clone size: -; D gene: TRBD2; J gene: TRBJ2-2; CDR3 DNA: TGTGCCACCAGTGATTTACCTCAGACTAGCGTGACCACCGGGGAGCTGTTTTTT; CDR3 protein: CATSDLPQTSVTTGELFF
V gene: TRBV29-1; clone size: -; D gene: -; J gene: TRBJ2-1; CDR3 DNA: TGCAGCGTTGAATCGTCGGGGGGCTACAATGAGCAGTCCTTC; CDR3 protein: CSVESSGGYNEQSF
V gene: TRBV11-2; clone size: many; D gene: -; J gene: TRBJ1-1; CDR3 DNA: TGTGCCAGCAGCTTAGCCGGCTCTGAAGCTTTCTTT; CDR3 protein: CASSLAGSEAFF
V gene: TRBV13; clone size: many; D gene: TRBD1; J gene: TRBJ2-2; CDR3 DNA: TGTGCCAGCAGCGGGGACAGGGGGTTATTCACCGGGGAGCTGTTTTTT; CDR3 protein: CASSGDRGLFTGELFF
V gene: TRBV6-2/TRBV6-3; clone size: many; D gene: TRBD2; J gene: TRBJ2-5; CDR3 DNA: TGTGCCAGCAGTACCCCCCTAGCGGACCAAGAGACCCAGTACTTC; CDR3 protein: CASSTPLADQETQYF
V gene: TRBV2; clone size: -; D gene: -; J gene: TRBJ2-1; CDR3 DNA: TGTGCCAGCAGTGAAGCGAACCCCAATGAGCAGTTCTTC; CDR3 protein: CASSEANPNEQFF
V gene: TRBV4-2; clone size: many; D gene: -; J gene: TRBJ2-4; CDR3 DNA: TGTGCCAGCACCCCGACAGTTCTAGCCAAAAACATTCAGTACTTC; CDR3 protein: CASTPTVLAKNIQYF
V gene: TRBV27; clone size: few; D gene: -; J gene: TRBJ2-2; CDR3 DNA: TGTGCCAGCAGTTGGCGTAAGGGGAACACCGGGGAGCTGTTTTTT; CDR3 protein: CASSWRKGNTGELFF
V gene: TRBV7-3; clone size: once; D gene: TRBD2; J gene: TRBJ2-1; CDR3 DNA: TGTGCCAGCAGCTTAACGGGAGGGCCTGGGAATGAGCAGTTCTTC; CDR3 protein: CASSLTGGPGNEQFF
V gene: TRBV25-1; clone size: -; D gene: -; J gene: TRBJ1-6; CDR3 DNA: TGTGCCAGCAGTGAATGGGGTGAACCCCTCCACTTT; CDR3 protein: CASSEWGEPLHF
V gene: TRBV6-1; clone size: many; D gene: -; J gene: TRBJ2-7; CDR3 DNA: TGTGCCAGCAGGTCTGGACGCCCCTACGAGCAGTACTTC; CDR3 protein: CASRSGRPYEQYF
V gene: TRBV20-1; clone size: -; D gene: TRBD1; J gene: TRBJ2-7; CDR3 DNA: TGCAGTGCTAGAGGAGGACAGGGGGAACTAACCTACGAGCAGTACTTC; CDR3 protein: CSARGGQGELTYEQYF
V gene: TRBV7-9; clone size: -; D gene: -; J gene: TRBJ1-2; CDR3 DNA: TGTGCCAGCAGCTTATCGGGGGCATATGGCTACACCTTC; CDR3 protein: CASSLSGAYGYTF
V gene: TRBV29-1; clone size: many; D gene: -; J gene: TRBJ2-7; CDR3 DNA: TGCAGCGTTGAAGTGTTCAGGACTGGGGCCTACGAGCAGTACTTC; CDR3 protein: CSVEVFRTGAYEQYF
V gene: TRBV27; clone size: -; D gene: -; J gene: TRBJ2-1; CDR3 DNA: TGTGCCAGCAGTCCTCTTCCAGGGGTACCGTACAATGAGCAGTTCTTC; CDR3 protein: CASSPLPGVPYNEQFF
V gene: TRBV3-1; clone size: many; D gene: -; J gene: TRBJ2-3; CDR3 DNA: TGTGCCAGCAGCCAAGTCACGGGAGTAACAGATACGCAGTATTTT; CDR3 protein: CASSQVTGVTDTQYF
V gene: TRBV12-3/TRBV12-4; clone size: many; D gene: -; J gene: TRBJ2-7; CDR3 DNA: TGTGCCAGCAGTCCAAATATGGGGTACGAGCAGTACTTC; CDR3 protein: CASSPNMGYEQYF
V gene: TRBV15; clone size: many; D gene: -; J gene: TRBJ2-3; CDR3 DNA: TGTGCCACCAGCAGAGATAAGGCCCCACTCATCCCGGGCACAGATACGCAGTATTTT; CDR3 protein: CATSRDKAPLIPGTDTQYF
V gene: TRBV10-3; clone size: -; D gene: -; J gene: TRBJ1-5; CDR3 DNA: TGTGCCATCAGTGATGTGAGGTCTGGCAATCAGCCCCAGCATTTT; CDR3 protein: CAISDVRSGNQPQHF
V gene: TRBV7-9; clone size: few; D gene: TRBD2; J gene: TRBJ2-3; CDR3 DNA: TGTGCCAGCAGCCCGGCTGTAGCGGGGGGGCCTTCCGATACGCAGTATTTT; CDR3 protein: CASSPAVAGGPSDTQYF
V gene: TRBV6-2/TRBV6-3; clone size: -; D gene: -; J gene: TRBJ2-3; CDR3 DNA: TGTACCAGCAGTTACGTGGAGGGGACCATCACAGATACGCAGTATTTT; CDR3 protein: CTSSYVEGTITDTQYF
V gene: TRBV29-1; clone size: many; D gene: -; J gene: TRBJ1-1; CDR3 DNA: TGCAGCGGGGTCGGGGGGAGGATTACTGAAGCTTTCTTT; CDR3 protein: CSGVGGRITEAFF
V gene: TRBV29-1; clone size: -; D gene: -; J gene: TRBJ2-2; CDR3 DNA: TGCAGCGCTGAGCGGACCCCCACCGGGGAGCTGTTTTTT; CDR3 protein: CSAERTPTGELFF
V gene: TRBV4-2; clone size: many; D gene: -; J gene: TRBJ2-7; CDR3 DNA: TGTGCCAGCAGCCAAGATCCAGGTTCGAGCTCCTACGAGCAGTACTTC; CDR3 protein: CASSQDPGSSSYEQYF
V gene: TRBV7-9; clone size: few; D gene: -; J gene: TRBJ2-2; CDR3 DNA: TGTGCCAGCAGCCCCCGGGACCTTAACACCGGGGAGCTGTTTTTT; CDR3 protein: CASSPRDLNTGELFF
V gene: TRBV19; clone size: -; D gene: -; J gene: TRBJ2-3; CDR3 DNA: TGTGCCAGTAGTCTTGAACTACACGTACTCGCCACAGATACGCAGTATTTT; CDR3 protein: CASSLELHVLATDTQYF
V gene: TRBV4-1; clone size: few; D gene: -; J gene: TRBJ1-1; CDR3 DNA: TGCGCCAGCAGCCAAGCGGGGGCCGGGTTTCGGAACACTGAAGCTTTCTTT; CDR3 protein: CASSQAGAGFRNTEAFF
V gene: TRBV30; clone size: few; D gene: -; J gene: TRBJ2-1; CDR3 DNA: TGTGCCTGGCAGTTTCGCTATGAGCAGTTCTTC; CDR3 protein: CAWQFRYEQFF
V gene: TRBV28; clone size: many; D gene: -; J gene: TRBJ2-7; CDR3 DNA: TGTGCCAGCAGTTTTGTTAACAGCCGGGAGCAGTACTTC; CDR3 protein: CASSFVNSREQYF
V gene: TRBV9; clone size: many; D gene: -; J gene: TRBJ2-3; CDR3 DNA: TGTGCCAGCAGCGTAGGGGCAGCGTCAGATACGCAGTATTTT; CDR3 protein: CASSVGAASDTQYF
V gene: TRBV24-1; clone size: -; D gene: -; J gene: TRBJ2-3; CDR3 DNA: TGTGCCACCAGTGGCCGGGACGGATACACAGATACGCAGTATTTT; CDR3 protein: CATSGRDGYTDTQYF